This T cell receptor beta chain derives from a study of human T cells and chemical hapten exposure. The time point is: patch test 2, 6 weeks after DPC sensitization. Treatment noted: therapeutic diphenylcyclopropenone sensitization with weekly scalp DPC. Participating donors were patients with alopecia, aged 18 to 70 years, considered appropriate candidates for DPC. TCRdb fed the RACE reads into MiXCR, producing one record per CDR3 protein. The sample shows 84,000 or so distinct CDR3 sequences, 9.5% to 13% of them seen only once. Ten or more counts support this clonotype. CDR1 and CDR2 (germline): MNHEY, SMNVEV (reference sequence). The CDR3 totals 14 residues. V lost 0 bases to trimming and J lost 1 base, with 6 bases between them.

The input for sequencing was whole blood, taken in connection with sensitization to the hapten diphenylcyclopropenone (DPC). The genes are TRBV27 and TRBJ1-1; weak D call: TRBD1 (5 bases). This TCR came from a young woman with alopecia areata. Some clones in this sample may be carry-over from other donors' samples. In DNA form, the CDR3 reads TGTGCCAGCAGTTTATCGCAGGGGAACACTGAAGCTTTCTTT. Translation gives CASSLSQGNTEAFF.